These 14 T cell receptor beta chains were all obtained from the same sample, sequenced in a study of T cell changes during pregnancy in multiple sclerosis. The repertoire was sequenced with immunoSEQ multiplex PCR; TCRdb's copy has only in-frame clones and lacks some. The sample carries around 49,000 clones, 85% to 95% recorded once. The sequencing here drew on CD4+ T cells from peripheral blood mononuclear cells, taken after pregnancy. The source of these receptors is a female donor in good health, enrolled as a control in a pregnancy study.

The CDR3 DNA follows: TGTGCCAGCAGCAAACTTGGGGGGGAAGAGACCCAGTACTTC. This translates into CASSKLGGEETQYF. The chain employs TRBV6-5 and TRBJ2-5; TRBD2 matches at 7 bases. The CDR3 has 14 residues. The V gene's germline CDR1 is MNHEY and CDR2 SVGAGI. The trim removed 6 bases at V and 3 bases at J, leaving 7 bases unmatched.

This clone showed up just a few times. The chain couples TRBV7-8 to TRBJ2-2; D uncertain. The V and J ends lost 3 bases and 6 bases respectively, with 5 bases between them. Germline V CDR1 and CDR2: SGHVS, FQNEAQ. The length of the CDR3 is 12 residues. DNA for the CDR3: TGTGCCAGCAGCTTTGCGGCCGGGGAGCTGTTTTTT. It specifies CASSFAAGELFF.

The sample holds one count of this clone. This sequence joins TRBV28 and TRBJ2-4; TRBD2 matches 15 bases. The CDR3 consists of 17 residues. Trimming took 6 bases from V and 1 from J; bases not matched to a gene: 4. Germline loops: CDR1 MDHEN, CDR2 SYDVKM. DNA of the CDR3: TGTGCCAGCAGGGGGACTAGCGGGAGGTGGGCCAAAAACATTCAGTACTTC. As protein: CASRGTSGRWAKNIQYF.

The V gene is TRBV7-9, the J gene TRBJ2-6; D unclear. V lost 5 bases and J 2 bases, leaving 10 bases between the germline ends. This CDR3 contains 15 residues. Germline assignment: CDR1 SEHNR and CDR2 FQNEAQ (reference sequence). CDR3 protein: CASSLEAAGANVLTF. The CDR3 region has the DNA TGTGCCAGCAGCCTTGAGGCGGCTGGGGCCAACGTCCTGACTTTC. Together with reference TRBV7-9 and TRBJ2-6, the CDR3 gives the full variable domain: DTGVSQNPRHKITKRGQNVTFRCDPISEHNRLYWYRQTLGQGPEFLTYFQNEAQLEKSRLLSDRFSAERPKGSFSTLEIQRTEQGDSAMYLCASSLEAAGANVLTFGAGSRLTVL.

V gene TRBV7-9 combines with J gene TRBJ2-7; the D is unclear. With 5 bases removed from V and 3 bases from J, the gap between germline ends came to 11 bases. Germline CDR1 reads SEHNR; CDR2 reads FQNEAQ (reference sequence). The CDR3 has 13 residues. CDR3 bases: TGTGCCAGCAGCCCCGGAGCCCACTACGAGCAGTACTTC. Amino acid sequence: CASSPGAHYEQYF.

The genes are TRBV5-6 and TRBJ1-2; weak D call: TRBD1 (5 bases). The CDR3 totals 16 residues. Germline values: CDR1 SGHDT, CDR2 YYEEEE. Trimming shortened V by 0 bases and J by 8 bases, and 20 bases separated the two germline ends. This CDR3 reads CASSLAAGFPVLGYTF. CDR3 nucleotide sequence: TGTGCCAGCAGCTTGGCTGCAGGGTTCCCGGTGCTGGGCTACACCTTC. The whole variable domain, filled in from reference TRBV5-6 and TRBJ1-2, reads DAGVTQSPTHLIKTRGQQVTLRCSPKSGHDTVSWYQQALGQGPQFIFQYYEEEERQRGNFPDRFSGHQFPNYSSELNVNALLLGDSALYLCASSLAAGFPVLGYTFGSGTRLTVV.

The genes are TRBV7-8 and TRBJ2-5; 8 bases align to TRBD1. This CDR3 is built from 14 residues. Unmatched junction bases numbered 3, after V lost 1 base and J lost 5 bases. Germline CDR1 SGHVS, CDR2 FQNEAQ. This CDR3 is CASSLGTGTETQYF. DNA of the CDR3: TGTGCCAGCAGCTTAGGGACAGGGACGGAGACCCAGTACTTC.

This chain uses TRBV5-1 with TRBJ1-2, with D uncertain. V was clipped by 4 bases and J by 7 bases, with 17 bases between them. The germline V gene has CDR1 SGHRS and CDR2 YFSETQ. This CDR3 region has 14 residues. In nucleotides, the CDR3 is TGCGCCAGCAGCCACCCGGGCGCCGAGGGTGGCTACACCTTC. Protein product: CASSHPGAEGGYTF.

The rearrangement links TRBV19 to TRBJ1-1; D gene ambiguous. The CDR3 length is 15 residues. Germline V gene lookup returns CDR1 LNHDA and CDR2 SQIVND (reference sequence). Deletions cut 4 bases from V and 4 bases from J, with 16 bases between. The CDR3 here is CASSTYPGSTTEAFF. CDR3 DNA: TGTGCCAGTAGTACCTATCCGGGTAGCACCACTGAAGCTTTCTTT.

The CDR3 sequence: CASSPDGTGDKKLFF. CDR3 coding DNA: TGTGCCAGCAGCCCCGATGGGACAGGGGATAAAAAACTGTTTTTT. The rearrangement links TRBV2 to TRBJ1-4; TRBD1 agrees at 10 bases. V lost 6 bases, J lost 9 bases, and 10 bases stayed unmatched. The CDR3 is made up of 15 amino acids. Per germline, CDR1 SNHLY and CDR2 FYNNEI.

The rearrangement uses TRBV27 and TRBJ2-1; D unclear. The CDR3 is made up of 14 amino acids. V shed 0 bases and J shed 3 bases, with 6 bases lying between them. Germline CDR1 MNHEY, CDR2 SMNVEV (reference sequence). The CDR3 sequence is CASSLSRLYNEQFF. CDR3 DNA: TGTGCCAGCAGTTTATCCCGTCTCTACAATGAGCAGTTCTTC.

The J gene is TRBJ2-7, the V gene TRBV11-3; no firm D call. The CDR3 runs 13 residues. The V end was cut by 0 bases, the J end by 9 bases, with 12 bases between. Germline V gene data show CDR1 as SGHNT and CDR2 as YENEEA. CDR3: CASSLDPQARQYF. The CDR3 nucleotides are TGTGCCAGCAGCTTAGATCCCCAGGCTCGGCAGTACTTC.

As DNA, the CDR3 is TGTGCCAGCTCACCCTCCGGGGAGGCCTCTGGAAACACCATATATTTT. As protein: CASSPSGEASGNTIYF. The chain recombines TRBV18 with TRBJ1-3; no firm D call. Trimming pared 3 bases from V and 0 bases from J, leaving 12 bases between. The CDR3 is 16 amino acids. Germline V gene lookup returns CDR1 KGHSH and CDR2 LQKENI.

This clone was seen a handful of times. The chain couples TRBV7-8 to TRBJ2-7; TRBD1 matches at 7 bases. The germline gives CDR1 SGHVS, CDR2 FQNEAQ. This CDR3 comprises 18 residues. The J segment lost 2 bases and the V segment lost 5 bases, leaving 18 bases of the junction unmatched. In DNA, the CDR3 is TGTGCCAGCAGCCCCCCGACAGGGTGGCCGATGAAAGCCTACGAGCAGTACTTC. This codes for CASSPPTGWPMKAYEQYF.